A selection of T cell receptor beta chains follows, all from one sample in a study of response to subunit inactivated influenza vaccine. A single record per CDR3 protein comes from TCRdb applying MiXCR to the RT-PCR reads. The repertoire holds around 850,000 distinct CDR3 sequences, with roughly 18% as singletons. The sequencing used PBMCs from blood, collected around 5 days after vaccination. The receptors stem from a man aged 50 to 60 who received an inactivated influenza vaccine. Each CDR3 is given with its conserved first and last residue. D genes are given only for firm matches. Clone size is not always given. Where it is, it says once, few, many or a class for expanded clones.

D	V	size	J	DNA	CDR3
TRBD1	TRBV27	-	TRBJ2-1	TGTGCCAGCAGTTTAAACAGGGGGCAGGGTGAGCAGTTCTTC	CASSLNRGQGEQFF
TRBD1	TRBV5-1	-	TRBJ2-3	TGCGCCAGTCAACCTCCGTTGGACAGGGGGCTGAATACGCAGTATTTT	CASQPPLDRGLNTQYF
-	TRBV3-1	-	TRBJ2-1	TGTGCCAGCAGCCAAGAATGGGAAGCTCTCCAGGTCCACAATGAGCAGTTCTTC	CASSQEWEALQVHNEQFF
-	TRBV18	few	TRBJ1-5	TGTGCCAGCTCACCAGCGCCACAGAATCAGCCCCAGCATTTT	CASSPAPQNQPQHF
TRBD2	TRBV7-9	-	TRBJ2-6	TGTGCCAGCAGTTCTAGCGGGGGATTTGGGGCCAACGTCCTGACTTTC	CASSSSGGFGANVLTF
TRBD2	TRBV4-3	few	TRBJ2-2	TGCGCCAGCAGCGCACATCTAGCGGTTTCGAACACCGGGGAGCTGTTTTTT	CASSAHLAVSNTGELFF
-	TRBV7-2	few	TRBJ2-1	TGTGCCAGCAGCAAAGGAGGGACAACCTACAATGAGCAGTTCTTC	CASSKGGTTYNEQFF
TRBD1	TRBV12-3/TRBV12-4	few	TRBJ1-2	TGTGCCAGCATAGGGACAGGGGGAGACTATGGCTACACCTTC	CASIGTGGDYGYTF
TRBD1	TRBV5-1	few	TRBJ2-1	TGCGCCAGCAGCTGGGGACAGGGGGATGGAAATGAGCAGTTCTTC	CASSWGQGDGNEQFF
TRBD2	TRBV7-2	many	TRBJ2-3	TGTGCCAGCAGCTTAGTTTTCGGCGGGGGGTCCACAGATACGCAGTATTTT	CASSLVFGGGSTDTQYF
-	TRBV9	few	TRBJ2-7	TGTGCCAGCAGCGGGGGGTTTGGCGAGCAGTACTTC	CASSGGFGEQYF
-	TRBV7-2	few	TRBJ2-3	TGTGCCAGCAGCTTAAAGGGGGGACCAAGCACAGATACGCAGTATTTT	CASSLKGGPSTDTQYF
-	TRBV5-6	-	TRBJ2-7	TGTGCCAGCAGCCCGGAGCCTCAGGACCCCCCTTACTTC	CASSPEPQDPPYF
TRBD2	TRBV19	few	TRBJ2-4	TGTGCCAGTAGTGCCGGACTAGCGGGAGCCAAAAACATTCAGTACTTC	CASSAGLAGAKNIQYF
-	TRBV12-3/TRBV12-4	-	TRBJ2-2	TGTGCCAGCAGTTTAGGGACAGTTAATCGGGAGCTGTTTTTT	CASSLGTVNRELFF
-	TRBV29-1	many	TRBJ2-7	TGCAGCGTTGTAGGAACTAGACAAAGCTCCTACGAGCAGTACTTC	CSVVGTRQSSYEQYF
TRBD1	TRBV12-3/TRBV12-4	few	TRBJ2-2	TGTGCCAGCAGTCGCGACAGGGATGCCGGGGAGCTGTTTTTT	CASSRDRDAGELFF
TRBD1	TRBV6-1	-	TRBJ1-2	TGTGCCAGCAGGACCGGACAGGGCGGCGGCTACACCTTC	CASRTGQGGGYTF
TRBD1	TRBV12-3/TRBV12-4	few	TRBJ2-3	TGTGCCAGCAGCCCCGAGAACAGGGGGGTAGATACGCAGTATTTT	CASSPENRGVDTQYF
-	TRBV6-5	many	TRBJ2-2	TGTGCCAGCAGTTACTCGGAGGGAACCGGGGAGCTGTTTTTT	CASSYSEGTGELFF
-	TRBV15	few	TRBJ1-2	TGTGCCACCAGCAGAGATAGCAGCGGATTTTATGGCTACACCTTC	CATSRDSSGFYGYTF
TRBD2	TRBV5-1	few	TRBJ2-1	TGCGCCAGCAGCCGCGGGGTAGCGGGAACCAATGAGCAGTTCTTC	CASSRGVAGTNEQFF
-	TRBV4-3	many	TRBJ2-7	TGCGCCAGCAGCCAGGATAGTGGTCTCTACGAGCAGTACTTC	CASSQDSGLYEQYF
-	TRBV6-5	few	TRBJ2-5	TGTGCCAGCAGTTACTTTGACTCCTTTAAATCAGGGAATGGAGAGACCCAGTACTTC	CASSYFDSFKSGNGETQYF
-	TRBV6-2/TRBV6-3	many	TRBJ2-1	TGTGCCAGCAGCCCAAGGGGCTATGAGCAGTTCTTC	CASSPRGYEQFF
-	TRBV7-9	few	TRBJ2-3	TGTGCCAGCAGCATGAGGGATACGCAGTATTTT	CASSMRDTQYF
TRBD1	TRBV20-1	many	TRBJ1-5	TGCAGTGCCGAAGGTACCCAGACAGGGCATCAGCCCCAGCATTTT	CSAEGTQTGHQPQHF
TRBD1	TRBV5-1	few	TRBJ2-5	TGCGCCAGCGAACTCGACAGGGGGGCTGGAGAGACCCAGTACTTC	CASELDRGAGETQYF
-	TRBV29-1	-	TRBJ2-7	TGCAGCGCCCGGACACAGTCCAGGTCCTACGAGCAGTACTTC	CSARTQSRSYEQYF
-	TRBV7-2	few	TRBJ2-7	TGTGCCAGCAGCTTAGATATCCGGGCTACCTACGAGCAGTACTTC	CASSLDIRATYEQYF
-	TRBV19	few	TRBJ1-3	TGTGCCAGTAGTGTAGCCGGGACCGGCGGATTCATCTCTGGAAACACCATATATTTT	CASSVAGTGGFISGNTIYF
TRBD1	TRBV6-5	few	TRBJ1-3	TGTGCCAGCAGTTACCTGACAGGGTCTGGAAACACCATATATTTT	CASSYLTGSGNTIYF
TRBD1	TRBV10-3	-	TRBJ1-5	TGTGCCACGGGACAGCGGGGGAATCAGCCCCAGCATTTT	CATGQRGNQPQHF
TRBD1	TRBV7-2	-	TRBJ2-7	TGTGCCAGCAGCCCCCAATCTACAGGGGCCGAGCAGTACTTC	CASSPQSTGAEQYF
TRBD1	TRBV10-3	-	TRBJ2-3	TGTGCCATCAGTGAGCCCGACAGGGGGCAAACAGATACGCAGTATTTT	CAISEPDRGQTDTQYF
TRBD1	TRBV6-2/TRBV6-3	-	TRBJ1-5	TGTGCCAGCAGCCACCCAAAGACAGGGAGCAATCAGCCCCAGCATTTT	CASSHPKTGSNQPQHF
-	TRBV12-3/TRBV12-4	-	TRBJ2-5	TGTGCCAGCAGTTTCAGCGGCCCCGGGGAGACCCAGTACTTC	CASSFSGPGETQYF
-	TRBV4-1	few	TRBJ2-7	TGCGCCAGCAGCCAAGTGGCACTTACCTACGAGCAGTACTTC	CASSQVALTYEQYF
-	TRBV7-3	few	TRBJ1-3	TGTGCCAGCAGCTTAACGGGAATCGGATGGGACACCATATATTTT	CASSLTGIGWDTIYF
TRBD2	TRBV5-1	-	TRBJ2-3	TGCGCCAGCATCCCTGCGGGAGACACAGATACGCAGTATTTT	CASIPAGDTDTQYF
TRBD1	TRBV20-1	few	TRBJ1-5	TGCAGTGCTAGAGTGGCAGGGGGTATCAATCAGCCCCAGCATTTT	CSARVAGGINQPQHF
-	TRBV12-3/TRBV12-4	-	TRBJ2-4	TGTGCCAGCAGCCAAACAGGAAACCTAGCCAAAAACATTCAGTACTTC	CASSQTGNLAKNIQYF
-	TRBV7-3	-	TRBJ1-3	TGTGCCAGCAGCTTAAGTTCGGAGAACACCATATATTTT	CASSLSSENTIYF
-	TRBV5-1	few	TRBJ2-7	TGCGCCAGCAGCTTGGTAGCAGACAGATCCTACGAGCAGTACTTC	CASSLVADRSYEQYF
-	TRBV7-2	few	TRBJ2-5	TGTGCCAGCAGCCCCGACCCGAAAGAGACCCAGTACTTC	CASSPDPKETQYF
-	TRBV11-2	-	TRBJ2-7	TGTGCCAGCAGCTTGGGGGCTCACCCCTCCTACGAGCAGTACTTC	CASSLGAHPSYEQYF
-	TRBV10-3	few	TRBJ2-3	TGTGCCGTGGGGCGGGGATTCAGCACAGATACGCAGTATTTT	CAVGRGFSTDTQYF
TRBD1	TRBV12-3/TRBV12-4	-	TRBJ1-1	TGTGCCACCACCGGGACAGGGGGTTCTGAAGCTTTCTTT	CATTGTGGSEAFF
-	TRBV20-1	-	TRBJ1-5	TGCAGTGCTAGAGATCAGGAGGGCCCCAGCAATCAGCCCCAGCATTTT	CSARDQEGPSNQPQHF
TRBD2	TRBV20-1	few	TRBJ2-7	TGCAGTGCTAAGTGGACTAGCGGAGTCTACCAGCAGTACTTC	CSAKWTSGVYQQYF
TRBD1	TRBV6-1	few	TRBJ2-1	TGTGCCAGCAGTCGACAGGGGGCTTTGGATGAGCAGTTCTTC	CASSRQGALDEQFF
-	TRBV5-4	-	TRBJ2-5	TGTGCCAGCAGTTGGAGGGGTCAAGAGACCCAGTACTTC	CASSWRGQETQYF
TRBD1	TRBV6-5	-	TRBJ2-5	TGTGCCAGCAGTTCTCGAAGGGGGACAGGACAAGAGACCCAGTACTTC	CASSSRRGTGQETQYF